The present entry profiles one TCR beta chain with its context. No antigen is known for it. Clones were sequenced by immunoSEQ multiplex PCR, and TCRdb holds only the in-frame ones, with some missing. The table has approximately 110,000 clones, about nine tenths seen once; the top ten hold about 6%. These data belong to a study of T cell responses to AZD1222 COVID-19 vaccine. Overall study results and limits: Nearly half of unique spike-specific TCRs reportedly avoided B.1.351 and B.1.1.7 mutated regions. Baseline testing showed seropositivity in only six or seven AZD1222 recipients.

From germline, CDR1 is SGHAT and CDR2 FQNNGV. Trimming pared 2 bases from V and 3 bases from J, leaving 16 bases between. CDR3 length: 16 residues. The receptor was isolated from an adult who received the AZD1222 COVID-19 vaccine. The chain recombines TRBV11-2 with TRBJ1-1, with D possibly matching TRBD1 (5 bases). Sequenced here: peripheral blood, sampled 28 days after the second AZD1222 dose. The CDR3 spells CASSLRTGLGYTEAFF. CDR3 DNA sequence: TGTGCCAGCAGCTTAAGGACGGGGCTCGGTTACACTGAAGCTTTCTTT. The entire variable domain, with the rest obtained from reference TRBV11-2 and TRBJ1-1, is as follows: EAGVAQSPRYKIIEKRQSVAFWCNPISGHATLYWYQQILGQGPKLLIQFQNNGVVDDSQLPKDRFSAERLKGVDSTLKIQPAKLEDSAVYLCASSLRTGLGYTEAFFGQGTRLTVV.